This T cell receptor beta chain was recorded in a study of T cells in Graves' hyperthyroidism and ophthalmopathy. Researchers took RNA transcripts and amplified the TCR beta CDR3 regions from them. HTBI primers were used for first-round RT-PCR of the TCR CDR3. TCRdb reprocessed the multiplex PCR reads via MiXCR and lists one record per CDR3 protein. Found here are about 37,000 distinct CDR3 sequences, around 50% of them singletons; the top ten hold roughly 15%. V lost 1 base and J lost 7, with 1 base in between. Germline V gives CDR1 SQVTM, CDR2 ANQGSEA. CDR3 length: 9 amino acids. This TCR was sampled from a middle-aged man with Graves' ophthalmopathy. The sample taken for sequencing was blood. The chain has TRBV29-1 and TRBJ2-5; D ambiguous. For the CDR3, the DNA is TGCAGCGTTGAAGGGACCCAGTACTTC. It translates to CSVEGTQYF.